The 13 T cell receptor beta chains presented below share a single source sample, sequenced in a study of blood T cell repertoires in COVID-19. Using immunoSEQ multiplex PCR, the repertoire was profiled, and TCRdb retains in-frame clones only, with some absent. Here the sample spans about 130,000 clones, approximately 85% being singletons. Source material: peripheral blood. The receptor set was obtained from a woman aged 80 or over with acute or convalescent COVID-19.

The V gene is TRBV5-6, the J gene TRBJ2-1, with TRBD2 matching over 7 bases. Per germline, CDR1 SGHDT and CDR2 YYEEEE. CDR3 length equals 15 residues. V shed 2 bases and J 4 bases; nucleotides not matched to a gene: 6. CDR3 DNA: TGTGCCAGCAGCTTAAGGAGGGGACTATACAATGAGCAGTTCTTC. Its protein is CASSLRRGLYNEQFF.

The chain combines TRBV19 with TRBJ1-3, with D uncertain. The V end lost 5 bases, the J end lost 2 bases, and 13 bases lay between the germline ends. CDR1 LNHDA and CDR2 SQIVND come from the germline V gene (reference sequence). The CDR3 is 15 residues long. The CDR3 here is CASSPQAETGNTIYF. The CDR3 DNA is TGTGCCAGTAGTCCCCAGGCTGAGACTGGAAACACCATATATTTT.

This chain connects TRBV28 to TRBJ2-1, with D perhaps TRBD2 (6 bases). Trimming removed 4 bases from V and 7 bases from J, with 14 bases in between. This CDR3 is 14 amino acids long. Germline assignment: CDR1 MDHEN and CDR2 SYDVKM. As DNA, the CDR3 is TGTGCCAGCAGTTATCCGGGGGTGCGGAATGAGCAGTTCTTC. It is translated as CASSYPGVRNEQFF.

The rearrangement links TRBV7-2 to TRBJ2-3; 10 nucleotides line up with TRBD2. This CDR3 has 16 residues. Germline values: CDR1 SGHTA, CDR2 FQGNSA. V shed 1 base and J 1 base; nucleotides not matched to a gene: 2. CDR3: CASSLGGTSGTDTQYF. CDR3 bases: TGTGCCAGCAGCTTAGGTGGGACTAGCGGCACAGATACGCAGTATTTT.

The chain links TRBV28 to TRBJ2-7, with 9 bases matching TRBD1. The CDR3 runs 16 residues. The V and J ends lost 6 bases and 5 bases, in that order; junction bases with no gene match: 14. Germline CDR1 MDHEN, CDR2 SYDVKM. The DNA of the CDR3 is TGTGCCAGCAGCCCCTCGGGACAGGGCGTTTTCCACGAGCAGTACGTC. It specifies CASSPSGQGVFHEQYV.

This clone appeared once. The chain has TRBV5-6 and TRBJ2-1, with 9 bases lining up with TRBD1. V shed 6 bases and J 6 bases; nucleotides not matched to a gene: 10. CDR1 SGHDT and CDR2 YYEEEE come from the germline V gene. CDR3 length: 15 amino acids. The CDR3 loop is CASNTQGAPRNEQFF. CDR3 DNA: TGTGCCAGCAACACACAGGGGGCTCCCCGCAATGAGCAGTTCTTC.

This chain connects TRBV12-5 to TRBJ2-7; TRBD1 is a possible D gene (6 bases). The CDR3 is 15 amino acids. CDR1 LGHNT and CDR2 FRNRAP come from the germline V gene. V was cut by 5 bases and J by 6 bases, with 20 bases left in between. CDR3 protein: CASGAPGDKSGEQYF. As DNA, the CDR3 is TGTGCTAGTGGTGCCCCAGGGGACAAGTCGGGCGAGCAGTACTTC.

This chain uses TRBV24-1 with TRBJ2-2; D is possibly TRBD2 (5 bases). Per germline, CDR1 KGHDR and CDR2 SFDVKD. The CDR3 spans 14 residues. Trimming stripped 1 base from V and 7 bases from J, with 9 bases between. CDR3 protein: CATSDFRGDGELFF. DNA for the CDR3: TGTGCCACCAGTGATTTTCGGGGAGACGGGGAGCTGTTTTTT.

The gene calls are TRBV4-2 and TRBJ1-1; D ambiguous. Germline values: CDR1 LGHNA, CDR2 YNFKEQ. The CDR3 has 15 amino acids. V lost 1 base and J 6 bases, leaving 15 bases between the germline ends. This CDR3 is CASSQGVRVSAEAFF. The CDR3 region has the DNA TGTGCCAGCAGCCAAGGTGTCCGGGTTTCGGCTGAAGCTTTCTTT.

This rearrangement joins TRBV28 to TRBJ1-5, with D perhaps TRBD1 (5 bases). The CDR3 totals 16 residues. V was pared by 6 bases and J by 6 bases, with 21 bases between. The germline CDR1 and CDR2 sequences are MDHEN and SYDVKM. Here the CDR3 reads CASRTTGGLEGQPQHF. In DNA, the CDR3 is TGTGCCAGCAGAACTACTGGGGGGTTAGAGGGTCAGCCCCAGCATTTT. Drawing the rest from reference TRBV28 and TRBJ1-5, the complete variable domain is DVKVTQSSRYLVKRTGEKVFLECVQDMDHENMFWYRQDPGLGLRLIYFSYDVKMKEKGDIPEGYSVSREKKERFSLILESASTNQTSMYLCASRTTGGLEGQPQHFGDGTRLSIL.

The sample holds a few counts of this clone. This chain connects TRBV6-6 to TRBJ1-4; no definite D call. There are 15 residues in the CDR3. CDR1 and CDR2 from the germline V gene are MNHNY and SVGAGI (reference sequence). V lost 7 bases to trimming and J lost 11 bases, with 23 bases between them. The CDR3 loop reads CASNQPSRSEIKLFF. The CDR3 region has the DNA TGTGCCAGCAATCAACCCTCTAGGTCTGAAATTAAACTGTTTTTT.

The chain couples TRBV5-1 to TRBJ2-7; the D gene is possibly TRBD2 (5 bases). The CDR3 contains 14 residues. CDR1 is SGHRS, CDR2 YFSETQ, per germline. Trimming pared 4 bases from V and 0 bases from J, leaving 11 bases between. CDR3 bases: TGCGCCAGCAGCACCGGGGAGAGCTCCTACGAGCAGTACTTC. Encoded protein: CASSTGESSYEQYF.

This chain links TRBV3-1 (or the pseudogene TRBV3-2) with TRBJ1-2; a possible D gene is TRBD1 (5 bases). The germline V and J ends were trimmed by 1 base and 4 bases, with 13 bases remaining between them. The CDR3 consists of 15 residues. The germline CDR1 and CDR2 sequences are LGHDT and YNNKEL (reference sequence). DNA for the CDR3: TGTGCCAGCAGCCAAGGGAGACAGCTAAGCTATGGCTACACCTTC. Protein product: CASSQGRQLSYGYTF.